A single sample is the source of the 23 T cell receptor beta chains below, sequenced in a study of OX40 agonist ivuxolimab in advanced cancers. Measured with immunoSEQ multiplex PCR; TCRdb has only the in-frame clones, and not every one. This table has around 95,000 clones, 90% appearing once. Sequenced here: CD4+ or CD8+ T cells sorted from blood, sampled in a trial of the OX40 agonist ivuxolimab. All receptors come from an adult with an advanced solid tumor such as melanoma, head and neck, liver or kidney cancer.

The count of this clone is one. The chain uses TRBV18 and TRBJ2-7; 8 bases are a match to TRBD1. Germline loops: CDR1 KGHSH, CDR2 LQKENI. The CDR3 sequence is 16 residues long. Trimming at V came to 10 bases and at J to 5 bases, leaving 19 bases not matched to a gene. The CDR3 is CATSQGARFVRHEQYF. CDR3 coding DNA: TGTGCCACCTCCCAGGGGGCGCGGTTTGTTCGGCACGAGCAGTACTTC.

The DNA for the CDR3 is TGTGCCAGCAGCTTTCTGGACAGGGGCGGTGAGCAGTACTTC. It is translated as CASSFLDRGGEQYF. The chain recombines TRBV5-6 with TRBJ2-7; 9 bases align to TRBD1. The V gene's germline CDR1 is SGHDT and CDR2 YYEEEE. This CDR3 spans 14 amino acids. Trimming at V came to 2 bases and at J to 7 bases, leaving 7 bases not matched to a gene. Drawing the rest from reference TRBV5-6 and TRBJ2-7, the complete variable domain is DAGVTQSPTHLIKTRGQQVTLRCSPKSGHDTVSWYQQALGQGPQFIFQYYEEEERQRGNFPDRFSGHQFPNYSSELNVNALLLGDSALYLCASSFLDRGGEQYFGPGTRLTVT.

The gene calls are TRBV5-1 and TRBJ2-3; the D is unclear. V dropped 0 bases and J dropped 2 bases, with 7 bases sitting between them. The CDR3 extends over 14 amino acids. Per the germline V gene, CDR1 is SGHRS and CDR2 is YFSETQ. Here the CDR3 reads CASSLVLATDTQYF. The CDR3 nucleotides are TGCGCCAGCAGCTTGGTCTTGGCCACAGATACGCAGTATTTT.

CDR3 amino acids: CATTGAINQPQHF. Written as DNA, the CDR3 is TGTGCCACGACAGGGGCGATAAATCAGCCCCAGCATTTT. J is TRBJ1-5 and V is TRBV28; 8 bases fit TRBD1. V was pared by 10 bases and J by 4 bases, with 6 bases of the junction left unmatched. The germline gives CDR1 MDHEN, CDR2 SYDVKM. The CDR3 sequence is 13 residues long.

The rearrangement uses TRBV6-5 and TRBJ1-1; the D gene is possibly TRBD1 (6 bases). V was shortened by 9 bases and J by 3 bases, with 17 bases between the two germline ends. The length of the CDR3 is 14 residues. Germline values: CDR1 MNHEY, CDR2 SVGAGI. The CDR3 spells CASLKGGLDTEAFF. DNA of the CDR3: TGTGCCAGTTTAAAGGGGGGGCTGGACACTGAAGCTTTCTTT.

This clone is a singleton in its sample. The V and J genes are TRBV19 and TRBJ2-1, with D maybe TRBD2 (5 bases). The V and J ends lost 8 bases and 6 bases respectively, with 14 bases between them. The CDR3 contains 13 residues. The germline gives CDR1 LNHDA, CDR2 SQIVND (reference sequence). The CDR3: CASRPDWSNEQFF. The CDR3 DNA sequence: TGTGCCAGTCGGCCGGACTGGTCCAATGAGCAGTTCTTC.

The chain joins TRBV10-3 to TRBJ1-2, with TRBD1 matching over 8 bases. Looked up from germline, CDR1 is ENHRY and CDR2 is SYGVKD. J gave up 4 bases and V 4 bases, and 14 bases lay outside the gene matches. CDR3 length: 17 residues. The CDR3 sequence is CAISAGQGVPVGYGYTF. DNA of the CDR3: TGTGCCATCAGTGCCGGACAGGGAGTCCCTGTTGGCTATGGCTACACCTTC.

The gene calls are TRBV29-1 and TRBJ2-3; no clear D gene. V was pared by 5 bases and J by 1 base, with 7 bases between. Per the germline V gene, CDR1 is SQVTM and CDR2 is ANQGSEA. The CDR3 loop spans 12 amino acids. In DNA, the CDR3 is TGCAGCGTTACACTACGCACAGATACGCAGTATTTT. As protein: CSVTLRTDTQYF.

V gene TRBV29-1 combines with J gene TRBJ2-5; D may correspond to TRBD1 or TRBD2 (6 bases each). The CDR3 extends over 12 amino acids. The V end lost 5 bases, the J end lost 3 bases, and 10 bases lay between the germline ends. CDR1 and CDR2 (germline): SQVTM, ANQGSEA. Here the CDR3 reads CSVRRGEETQYF. The DNA of the CDR3 is TGCAGCGTTCGGAGGGGGGAAGAGACCCAGTACTTC.

The gene calls are TRBV27 and TRBJ1-5; a possible D gene is TRBD1 (5 bases). The CDR3 consists of 17 residues. Trimming removed 1 base at V and 2 bases at J, with 15 bases between. Germline values: CDR1 MNHEY, CDR2 SMNVEV (reference sequence). CDR3 DNA: TGTGCCAGCAGTTTATTAAGGGCGGGGGGTGGCAATCAGCCCCAGCATTTT. It is translated as CASSLLRAGGGNQPQHF.

This clone was recorded only once. V is TRBV5-6 and J is TRBJ2-7; no clear D gene. V dropped 4 bases and J dropped 1 base, with 9 bases sitting between them. The CDR3 loop spans 13 amino acids. Germline assignment: CDR1 SGHDT and CDR2 YYEEEE. The CDR3 coding sequence is TGTGCCAGCAGCCTGTACGGGTCCTACGAGCAGTACTTC. Translation gives CASSLYGSYEQYF.

The CDR3 DNA reads as TGTGCCAGCAGCCAACCCGGGACAGGGCACTATGGCTACACCTTC. Translating it yields CASSQPGTGHYGYTF. The rearrangement links TRBV4-2 to TRBJ1-2; 9 bases fit TRBD1. The CDR3 spans 15 residues. Per the germline V gene, CDR1 is LGHNA and CDR2 is YNFKEQ. J gave up 3 bases and V 2 bases, and 4 bases lay outside the gene matches.

The chain has TRBV6-5 and TRBJ2-1, with 10 bases fitting TRBD2. The CDR3 extends over 15 amino acids. V was pared by 6 bases and J by 0 bases, with 2 bases of the junction left unmatched. Germline V gene data show CDR1 as MNHEY and CDR2 as SVGAGI. The CDR3 loop is CASRASGSSYNEQFF. CDR3 sequence (DNA): TGTGCCAGCAGAGCTAGCGGGAGCTCCTACAATGAGCAGTTCTTC.

The chain links TRBV15 to TRBJ2-7; 7 bases are shared with TRBD2. The CDR3 extends over 14 amino acids. Trimming cost V 7 bases and J 0 bases; bases outside gene matches: 6. The germline V gene encodes CDR1 LNHNV and CDR2 YYDKDF (reference sequence). Here the CDR3 reads CATKKAGPSYEQYF. The CDR3 DNA reads TGTGCCACCAAGAAAGCGGGACCCTCCTACGAGCAGTACTTC.

The V gene is TRBV14, the J gene TRBJ1-4, with D maybe TRBD1 (5 bases). Looked up from germline, CDR1 is SGHDN and CDR2 is FVKESK. The CDR3 sequence is 18 residues long. V lost 1 base to trimming and J lost 2 bases, with 17 bases between them. CDR3: CASSQGGAGLSTNEKLFF. The CDR3 DNA sequence: TGTGCCAGCAGCCAAGGTGGGGCAGGGCTGAGCACTAATGAAAAACTGTTTTTT.

V and J are TRBV5-1 and TRBJ2-2, with TRBD1 matching over 10 bases. Germline values: CDR1 SGHRS, CDR2 YFSETQ. This CDR3 has 16 amino acids. V dropped 0 bases and J dropped 6; count of bases not matched to a gene: 5. The CDR3 DNA reads TGCGCCAGCAGCTTGGGACAGGGGGCGCTTTCCGGGGAGCTGTTTTTT. This sequence encodes CASSLGQGALSGELFF.

The V call is TRBV21-1, the J call TRBJ2-1; the table calls TRBD2, which could not be checked here. TRBV21-1 is a pseudogene segment. This CDR3 is 16 amino acids long. CDR3: CASSNPRAGSYNEQFF. The CDR3 DNA is TGTGCCAGCAGCAACCCGCGAGCGGGGTCCTACAATGAGCAGTTCTTC.

A single count supports this clone. The rearrangement joins TRBV6-1 to TRBJ2-5; D assignment may be TRBD1 or TRBD2 (5 bases each). CDR3 length equals 13 residues. From germline, CDR1 is MNHNS and CDR2 SASEGT. Deletions cut 6 bases from V and 5 bases from J, with 13 bases between. The CDR3 DNA reads TGTGCCAGCAGCGCATACAGGAGGGAGACCCAGTACTTC. Protein sequence: CASSAYRRETQYF.

The chain employs TRBV28 and TRBJ1-4, with 10 positions matching TRBD1. The germline V gene encodes CDR1 MDHEN and CDR2 SYDVKM. The V segment lost 3 bases and the J segment 7 bases; nucleotides outside the gene matches: 5. The CDR3 extends over 15 amino acids. The CDR3 DNA is TGTGCCAGCAGTTTTAGACAGGGGGCAGGTGAAAAACTGTTTTTT. Translating it yields CASSFRQGAGEKLFF. The variable domain in full, completed from reference TRBV28 and TRBJ1-4, reads DVKVTQSSRYLVKRTGEKVFLECVQDMDHENMFWYRQDPGLGLRLIYFSYDVKMKEKGDIPEGYSVSREKKERFSLILESASTNQTSMYLCASSFRQGAGEKLFFGSGTQLSVL.

The chain combines TRBV30 with TRBJ2-7, with D possibly TRBD2 on 7 matching bases. V dropped 4 bases and J dropped 5 bases, with 18 bases sitting between them. CDR3 length equals 14 residues. Germline V gene lookup returns CDR1 GTSNPN and CDR2 SVGIG (reference sequence). CDR3 nucleotides: TGTGCCTGGAAGGGCGAGGGGGGGCTGAACGAGCAGTACTTC. Its protein is CAWKGEGGLNEQYF.

The V call is TRBV10-1, the J call TRBJ2-3, with D perhaps matching TRBD1 (5 bases). The CDR3 has 19 amino acids. Germline CDR1 is WNHNN and CDR2 is SYGVQD (reference sequence). The V gene lost 0 bases and the J gene lost 0 bases, with 19 bases spanning the gap. This CDR3 reads CASSESLPASWGSTDTQYF. For the CDR3, the DNA is TGCGCCAGCAGTGAGTCGCTTCCCGCTTCGTGGGGCAGCACAGATACGCAGTATTTT.

The rearrangement joins TRBV18 to TRBJ1-6, with D possibly being TRBD1 (6 bases). Trimming removed 0 bases at V and 7 bases at J, with 10 bases between. The germline gives CDR1 KGHSH, CDR2 LQKENI. The CDR3 contains 15 residues. The CDR3 DNA follows: TGTGCCAGCTCACCACCGACAGGACCGAATTCACCCCTCCACTTT. Amino acid sequence: CASSPPTGPNSPLHF.

The chain has TRBV5-6 and TRBJ2-1; 9 nucleotides agree with TRBD2. The CDR3 is 16 residues long. Unmatched junction bases numbered 4, after V lost 2 bases and J lost 1 base. CDR1 SGHDT and CDR2 YYEEEE come from the germline V gene. The CDR3 is CASSFGAGGSYNEQFF. DNA of the CDR3: TGTGCCAGCAGCTTCGGAGCGGGAGGATCCTACAATGAGCAGTTCTTC.